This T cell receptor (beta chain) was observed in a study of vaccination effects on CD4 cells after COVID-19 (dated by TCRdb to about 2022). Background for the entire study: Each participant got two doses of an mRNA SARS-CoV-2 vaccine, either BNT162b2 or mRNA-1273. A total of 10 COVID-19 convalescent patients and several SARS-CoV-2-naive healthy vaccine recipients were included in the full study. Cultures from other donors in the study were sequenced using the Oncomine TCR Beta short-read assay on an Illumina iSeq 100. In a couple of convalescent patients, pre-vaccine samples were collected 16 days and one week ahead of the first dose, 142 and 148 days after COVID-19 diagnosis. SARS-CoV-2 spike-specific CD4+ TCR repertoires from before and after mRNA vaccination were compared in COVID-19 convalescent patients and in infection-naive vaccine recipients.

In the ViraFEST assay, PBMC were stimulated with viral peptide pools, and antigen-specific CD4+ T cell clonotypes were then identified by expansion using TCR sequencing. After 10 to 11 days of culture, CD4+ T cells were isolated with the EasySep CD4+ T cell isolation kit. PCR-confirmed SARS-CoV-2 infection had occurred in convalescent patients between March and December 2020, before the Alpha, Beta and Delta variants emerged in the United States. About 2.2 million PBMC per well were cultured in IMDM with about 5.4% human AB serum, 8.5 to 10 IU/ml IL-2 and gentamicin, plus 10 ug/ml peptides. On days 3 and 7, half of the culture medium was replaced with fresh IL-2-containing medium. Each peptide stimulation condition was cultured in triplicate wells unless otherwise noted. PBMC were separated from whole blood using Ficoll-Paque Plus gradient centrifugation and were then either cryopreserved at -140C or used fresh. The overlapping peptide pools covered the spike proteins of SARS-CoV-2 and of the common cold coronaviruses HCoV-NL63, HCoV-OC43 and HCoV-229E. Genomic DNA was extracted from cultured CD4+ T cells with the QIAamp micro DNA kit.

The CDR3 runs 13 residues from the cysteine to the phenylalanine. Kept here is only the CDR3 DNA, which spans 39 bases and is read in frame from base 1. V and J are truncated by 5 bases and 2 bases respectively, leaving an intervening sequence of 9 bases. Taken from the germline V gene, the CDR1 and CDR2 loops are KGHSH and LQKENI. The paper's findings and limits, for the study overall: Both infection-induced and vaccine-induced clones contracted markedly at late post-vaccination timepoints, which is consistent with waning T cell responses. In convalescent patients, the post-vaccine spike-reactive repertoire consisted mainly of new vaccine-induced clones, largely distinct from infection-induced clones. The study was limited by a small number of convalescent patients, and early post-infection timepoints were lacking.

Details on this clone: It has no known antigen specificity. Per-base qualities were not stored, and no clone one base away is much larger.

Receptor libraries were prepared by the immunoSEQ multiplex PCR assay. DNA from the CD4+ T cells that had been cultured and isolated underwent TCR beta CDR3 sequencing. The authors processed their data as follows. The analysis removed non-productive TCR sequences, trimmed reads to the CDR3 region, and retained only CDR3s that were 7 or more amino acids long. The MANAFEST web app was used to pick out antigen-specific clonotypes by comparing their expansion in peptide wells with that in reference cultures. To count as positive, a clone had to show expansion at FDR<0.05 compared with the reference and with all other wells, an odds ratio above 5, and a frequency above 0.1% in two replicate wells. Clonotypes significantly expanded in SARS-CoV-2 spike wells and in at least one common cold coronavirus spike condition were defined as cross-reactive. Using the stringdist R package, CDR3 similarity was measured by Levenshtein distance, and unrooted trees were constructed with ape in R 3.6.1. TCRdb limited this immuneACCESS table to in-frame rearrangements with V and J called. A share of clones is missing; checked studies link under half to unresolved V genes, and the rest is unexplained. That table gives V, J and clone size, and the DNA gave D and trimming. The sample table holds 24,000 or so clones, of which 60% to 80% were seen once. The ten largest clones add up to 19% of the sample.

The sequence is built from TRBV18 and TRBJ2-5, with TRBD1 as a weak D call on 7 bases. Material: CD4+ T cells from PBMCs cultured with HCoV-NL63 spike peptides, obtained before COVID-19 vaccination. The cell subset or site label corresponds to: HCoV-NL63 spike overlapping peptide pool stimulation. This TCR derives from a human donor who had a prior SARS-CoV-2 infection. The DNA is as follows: TGTGCCAGCTCAGCGGGACAGCAAGAGACCCAGTACTTC. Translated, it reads CASSAGQQETQYF.